This T cell receptor beta chain came from a study of blood T cell repertoires in COVID-19. In the study overall: Sources were T cells, B-cell-depleted T cells, or PBMCs; the material itself was cDNA or gDNA.

V was trimmed by 6 bases and J by 9 bases, leaving 15 bases between them. The CDR3 is 13 residues long. Per germline, CDR1 MNHEY and CDR2 SVGAGI. The protocol was immunoSEQ multiplex PCR, while the TCRdb copy is restricted to in-frame clones and leaves out a portion. The repertoire holds approximately 150,000 clones, with approximately 90% as singletons. The chain has TRBV6-5 and TRBJ1-3; maybe TRBD1 (5 bases). Sequencing was carried out using peripheral blood. The origin of this receptor is a man aged 45-65 years who had recovered from COVID-19. CDR3 DNA sequence: TGTGCCAGCAGGAACCCTGACAGTCGCACCATATATTTT. Protein sequence: CASRNPDSRTIYF.